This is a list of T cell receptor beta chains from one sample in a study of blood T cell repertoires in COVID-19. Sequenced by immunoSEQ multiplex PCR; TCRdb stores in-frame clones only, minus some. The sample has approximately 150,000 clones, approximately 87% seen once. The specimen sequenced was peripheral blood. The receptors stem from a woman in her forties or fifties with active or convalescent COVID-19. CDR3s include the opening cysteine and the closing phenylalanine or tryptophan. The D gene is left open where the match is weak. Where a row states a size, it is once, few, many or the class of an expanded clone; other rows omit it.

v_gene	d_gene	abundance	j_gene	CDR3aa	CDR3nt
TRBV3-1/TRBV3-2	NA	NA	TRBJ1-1	CASSHAGVLNTEAFF	TGTGCCAGCAGCCATGCAGGGGTGCTGAACACTGAAGCTTTCTTT
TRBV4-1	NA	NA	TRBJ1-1	CASSQARVHTEAFF	TGCGCCAGCAGCCAAGCGAGGGTGCACACTGAAGCTTTCTTT
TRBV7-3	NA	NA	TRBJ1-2	CASSFSLRLAANYGYTF	TGTGCCAGCAGCTTTAGCCTCCGGTTGGCAGCTAACTATGGCTACACCTTC
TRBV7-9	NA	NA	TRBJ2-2	CASSYGTGSRTGELFF	TGTGCCAGCAGCTACGGTACAGGGTCCAGGACCGGGGAGCTGTTTTTT
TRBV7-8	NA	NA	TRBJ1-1	CASSLGESHREAFF	TGTGCCAGCAGCTTAGGGGAATCCCACAGGGAAGCTTTCTTT
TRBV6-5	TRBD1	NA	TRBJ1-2	CASAYPGQGFGYTF	TGTGCCAGCGCCTACCCGGGACAGGGGTTTGGCTACACCTTC
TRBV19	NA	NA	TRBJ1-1	CASSISRQNTEAFF	TGTGCCAGTAGTATCTCCAGACAGAACACTGAAGCTTTCTTT
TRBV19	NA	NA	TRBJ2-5	CASSIVSGEETQYF	TGTGCCAGTAGTATAGTGTCGGGGGAAGAGACCCAGTACTTC
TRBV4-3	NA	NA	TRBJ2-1	CASSLLPPAEVLYNEQFF	TGCGCCAGCAGCCTATTACCTCCCGCGGAGGTTCTCTACAATGAGCAGTTCTTC
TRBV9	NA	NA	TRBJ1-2	CASSVGGKLQYGYTF	TGTGCCAGCAGCGTAGGAGGGAAACTCCAGTATGGCTACACCTTC
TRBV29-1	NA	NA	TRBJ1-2	CSVREGGYGYTF	TGCAGCGTTAGGGAGGGGGGCTATGGCTACACCTTC
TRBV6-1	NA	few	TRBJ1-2	CASSDGQIYGYTF	TGTGCCAGCAGTGATGGACAGATCTATGGCTACACCTTC
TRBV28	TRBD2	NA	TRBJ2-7	CASRRLAGVGEQYF	TGTGCCAGCAGGAGACTAGCGGGAGTGGGTGAGCAGTACTTC
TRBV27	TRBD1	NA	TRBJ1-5	CASSLGTGHQPQHF	TGTGCCAGCAGCCTCGGGACAGGGCATCAGCCCCAGCATTTT